The 25 T cell receptor beta chains below were found in one sample sequenced in a study of response to subunit inactivated influenza vaccine. MiXCR, run by TCRdb on the RT-PCR reads, gives a single entry per CDR3 protein. The sample consists of more than 600,000 distinct CDR3 sequences, around 20% of them appearing once. The material was PBMCs from blood, obtained 4 to 6 days after vaccination. These receptors were collected from a man aged 50 to 59 who received an inactivated influenza vaccine.

V and J are TRBV7-2 and TRBJ2-7; 7 bases agree with TRBD2. CDR3 length equals 17 residues. The V gene's germline CDR1 is SGHTA and CDR2 FQGNSA. The junction had 16 bases not matched to a gene; V was cut back by 6 bases and J by 2 bases. CDR3 nucleotides: TGTGCCAGCAGTTCCAGTAGCGGAGGACTAGTAGCCTACGAGCAGTACTTC. Translating it yields CASSSSSGGLVAYEQYF.

The chain employs TRBV6-2 or TRBV6-3 and TRBJ2-7, with 9 bases matching TRBD1. The CDR3 length is 15 residues. CDR1 and CDR2 from the germline V gene are MNHEY and SVGEGT. The junction had 9 bases not matched to a gene; V was cut back by 7 bases and J by 2 bases. CDR3 residues: CASKNLDRGPYEQYF. CDR3 nucleotide sequence: TGTGCCAGCAAAAACCTGGACAGGGGACCCTACGAGCAGTACTTC.

This clonotype was seen a few times. This sequence joins TRBV4-3 and TRBJ2-5; D is unresolved. This CDR3 contains 15 residues. V was shortened by 0 bases and J by 7 bases, with 15 bases between the two germline ends. Germline V CDR1 and CDR2: LGHNA, YSLEER. The CDR3 sequence is CASSQDHMGPGTQYF. Here the CDR3 DNA reads TGCGCCAGCAGCCAAGATCATATGGGCCCAGGGACCCAGTACTTC.

Many counts were recorded for this clonotype. This chain links TRBV5-1 with TRBJ2-3, with D possibly being TRBD1 (5 bases). Per the germline V gene, CDR1 is SGHRS and CDR2 is YFSETQ. The CDR3 contains 14 residues. The ends were cut back, 6 bases at V and 3 bases at J, with 14 bases in the middle. The CDR3: CASNQGFQTDTQYF. The CDR3 bases are TGCGCCAGCAACCAGGGATTTCAAACAGATACGCAGTATTTT.

This clonotype was recorded a few times. V and J are TRBV6-5 and TRBJ1-3; D is uncertain. CDR1 and CDR2 (germline): MNHEY, SVGAGI. V was clipped by 0 bases and J by 0 bases, with 6 bases between them. The CDR3 covers 15 residues. CDR3 in amino acids: CASSYSISSGNTIYF. The CDR3 DNA sequence: TGTGCCAGCAGTTACTCCATTAGCTCTGGAAACACCATATATTTT.

The chain uses TRBV18 and TRBJ2-7; 9 nucleotides line up with TRBD1. Looked up from germline, CDR1 is KGHSH and CDR2 is LQKENI. CDR3 length: 17 amino acids. The ends lost 0 bases at V and 2 bases at J; junction bases unmatched: 8. The CDR3 DNA reads as TGTGCCAGCTCACCACCTATCCGGACAGGGGTAGCCTACGAGCAGTACTTC. Amino acid sequence: CASSPPIRTGVAYEQYF.

The chain joins TRBV19 to TRBJ2-5; 7 bases line up with TRBD2. Trimming at V came to 10 bases and at J to 5 bases, leaving 19 bases not matched to a gene. This CDR3 has 16 amino acids. CDR1 LNHDA and CDR2 SQIVND come from the germline V gene (reference sequence). CDR3 sequence (DNA): TGTGCCACCTCCCAGGCAAAGGGGAGGGTGTTGGAGACCCAGTACTTC. This translates into CATSQAKGRVLETQYF.

This clonotype was seen repeatedly, ten times or more. The V gene is TRBV12-3 or TRBV12-4, the J gene TRBJ1-1, with a possible D match to TRBD1 (5 bases). Trimming cost V 5 bases and J 1 base, with 8 bases left between them. CDR3 length: 13 residues. CDR3: CASSNGQNTEAFF. CDR3 nucleotide sequence: TGTGCCAGCAGTAACGGACAGAACACTGAAGCTTTCTTT.

The chain has TRBV12-3 or TRBV12-4 and TRBJ2-7; 7 bases line up with TRBD2. With 7 bases clipped from V and 3 bases from J, the junction kept 6 bases outside the gene matches. The CDR3 runs 13 residues. In nucleotides, the CDR3 is TGTGCCAGCACGTCTAGCGGCTACTACGAGCAGTACTTC. It specifies CASTSSGYYEQYF.

Only a few counts were recorded for this clonotype. The genes are TRBV29-1 and TRBJ1-1; 8 bases match TRBD1. The CDR3 loop spans 13 amino acids. The germline gives CDR1 SQVTM, CDR2 ANQGSEA. Trimming cost V 4 bases and J 6 bases; bases outside gene matches: 7. The CDR3 nucleotides are TGCAGCGTTGGCCGACAGGGGTGGCCTGAAGCTTTCTTT. Protein sequence: CSVGRQGWPEAFF.

This clonotype occurred a few times. V gene TRBV18 combines with J gene TRBJ1-1, with TRBD1 matching over 8 bases. J lost 1 base, V lost 3 bases, and 1 base had no gene match. In germline, CDR1 is KGHSH, CDR2 LQKENI. This CDR3 comprises 14 residues. The CDR3 region is CASSPGQENTEAFF. CDR3 bases: TGTGCCAGCTCACCGGGACAGGAGAACACTGAAGCTTTCTTT.

In DNA, the CDR3 is TGCGCCAGCAGCCAAGATCAGGGGTCGTCTTCACCCCTCCACTTT. Protein product: CASSQDQGSSSPLHF. The rearrangement links TRBV4-3 to TRBJ1-6, with a possible D match to TRBD1 (6 bases). The CDR3 extends over 15 amino acids. V shed 0 bases and J shed 9 bases, with 12 bases lying between them. From germline, CDR1 is LGHNA and CDR2 YSLEER.

This clonotype was picked up a small number of times. The CDR3 bases are TGTGCCATCAGTGAGAAGCGGGGGGATGCCTACGAGCAGTACTTC. This gives the protein CAISEKRGDAYEQYF. The J gene is TRBJ2-7, the V gene TRBV10-3, with 9 positions matching TRBD2. CDR1 ENHRY and CDR2 SYGVKD come from the germline V gene. The J segment lost 2 bases and the V segment lost 2 bases, leaving 4 bases of the junction unmatched. This CDR3 is 15 amino acids long.

This clonotype was recorded only once. The chain combines TRBV15 with TRBJ2-3; maybe TRBD1 (5 bases). Germline values: CDR1 LNHNV, CDR2 YYDKDF (reference sequence). CDR3 length equals 14 residues. V gave up 6 bases and J gave up 1 base, with 11 bases separating them. The CDR3 sequence: CATRDRQRTDTQYF. DNA for the CDR3: TGTGCCACCAGAGATAGACAGCGCACAGATACGCAGTATTTT.

V usage is TRBV18 and J usage is TRBJ2-5, with 10 bases identical to TRBD2. The junction had 3 bases not matched to a gene; V was cut back by 3 bases and J by 2 bases. This CDR3 has 15 residues. Germline V gene lookup returns CDR1 KGHSH and CDR2 LQKENI. The CDR3 reads CASSPQTSGQETQYF. In DNA form, the CDR3 reads TGTGCCAGCTCACCGCAGACTAGCGGGCAAGAGACCCAGTACTTC.

The rearrangement joins TRBV12-3 or TRBV12-4 to TRBJ2-2; no firm D call. Trimming left V 3 bases short and J 5 bases short, with 7 bases between. This CDR3 is built from 13 residues. CDR3 region: CASSFSETGELFF. In DNA form, the CDR3 reads TGTGCCAGCAGTTTTTCGGAAACCGGGGAGCTGTTTTTT.

This clonotype turned up a few times. V usage is TRBV20-1 and J usage is TRBJ2-5; D may be TRBD2 (6 bases). With 6 bases removed from V and 0 bases from J, the gap between germline ends came to 17 bases. CDR1 and CDR2 from the germline V gene are DFQATT and SNEGSKA (reference sequence). The CDR3 consists of 15 residues. The CDR3 DNA follows: TGCAGTGCCCCCGACGGGAGTTGGTACCAAGAGACCCAGTACTTC. Residues: CSAPDGSWYQETQYF.

CDR3 sequence (DNA): TGTGCCAGCAGGCGGACAGGGGGACTTAACTATGGCTACACCTTC. This encodes CASRRTGGLNYGYTF. The rearrangement joins TRBV6-1 to TRBJ1-2, with 10 bases that match TRBD1. The trim removed 6 bases at V and 1 base at J, leaving 5 bases unmatched. The CDR3 contains 15 residues. Germline-derived CDR1 and CDR2 are MNHNS and SASEGT.

The chain combines TRBV9 with TRBJ1-2, with TRBD1 as a possible D gene (6 bases). The germline V and J ends were trimmed by 3 bases and 6 bases, with 12 bases remaining between them. Germline V lookup: CDR1 SGDLS, CDR2 YYNGEE. The CDR3 length is 13 residues. CDR3 sequence (DNA): TGTGCCAGCAGCGCAGGACAGTTCGATGGCTACACCTTC. Translation gives CASSAGQFDGYTF.

Only a few counts were recorded for this clonotype. V gene TRBV21-1 combines with J gene TRBJ2-1; the table gives TRBD1 as D, unverified against the DNA. TRBV21-1 is a pseudogene segment. This CDR3 has 11 amino acids. The CDR3 bases are TGTGCCAGCAGCAAAGGGAGGGGGGGGTTCTTC. The encoded protein is CASSKGRGGFF.

The V gene is TRBV10-3, the J gene TRBJ2-7; D is ambiguous. CDR3 length equals 11 residues. Deletions cut 7 bases from V and 4 bases from J, with 8 bases between. Germline V gene sequence: CDR1 ENHRY, CDR2 SYGVKD. As DNA, the CDR3 is TGTGCCATCATGTCCTCTTACGAGCAGTACTTC. Its translation is CAIMSSYEQYF.

This clonotype was detected only a few times. This chain connects TRBV6-1 to TRBJ1-1, with 9 bases identical to TRBD1. The CDR3 is 15 amino acids. CDR1 is MNHNS and CDR2 is SASEGT in the germline V gene. Trimming took 6 bases from V and 4 from J; bases not matched to a gene: 9. The CDR3 is CASSQSGTGFTEAFF. CDR3 nucleotide sequence: TGTGCCAGCAGCCAATCCGGGACAGGGTTCACTGAAGCTTTCTTT.

V is TRBV5-1 and J is TRBJ2-1, with 8 bases matching TRBD2. There are 16 residues in the CDR3. Germline V lookup: CDR1 SGHRS, CDR2 YFSETQ. V gave up 0 bases and J gave up 6 bases; unmatched junction bases: 8. As DNA, the CDR3 is TGCGCCAGCAGCTTGGAGGGTAGCGGGATAGGCAATGAGCAGTTCTTC. Amino acid sequence: CASSLEGSGIGNEQFF.

The gene calls are TRBV11-2 and TRBJ2-5, with TRBD1 matching over 7 bases. The germline V gene encodes CDR1 SGHAT and CDR2 FQNNGV. The J segment lost 4 bases and the V segment lost 7 bases, leaving 6 bases of the junction unmatched. The CDR3 length is 13 residues. The CDR3 DNA follows: TGTGCCAGCAACACAGGGGTAATAGAGACCCAGTACTTC. This sequence encodes CASNTGVIETQYF.

The sample holds many counts of this clonotype. The J gene is TRBJ1-2, the V gene TRBV27; the match to TRBD1 covers 10 bases. V was clipped by 5 bases and J by 8 bases; unmatched bases: 14. The CDR3 is made up of 16 amino acids. The germline V gene has CDR1 MNHEY and CDR2 SMNVEV (reference sequence). In DNA, the CDR3 is TGTGCCAGCAGTCCCATCGGACAGGGGGTGATTCGAGGCTACACCTTC. Protein: CASSPIGQGVIRGYTF.